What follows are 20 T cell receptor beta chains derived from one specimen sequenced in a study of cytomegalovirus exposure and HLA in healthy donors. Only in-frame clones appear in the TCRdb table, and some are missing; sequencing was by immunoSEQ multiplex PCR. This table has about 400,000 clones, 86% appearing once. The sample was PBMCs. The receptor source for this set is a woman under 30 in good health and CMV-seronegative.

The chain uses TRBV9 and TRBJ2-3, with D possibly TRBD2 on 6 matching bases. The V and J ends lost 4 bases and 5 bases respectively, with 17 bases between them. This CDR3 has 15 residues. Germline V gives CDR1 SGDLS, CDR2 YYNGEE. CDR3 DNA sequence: TGTGCCAGCAGCCCACGGGACTTTCCCCGAGATACGCAGTATTTT. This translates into CASSPRDFPRDTQYF. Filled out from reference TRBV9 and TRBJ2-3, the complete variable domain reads DSGVTQTPKHLITATGQRVTLRCSPRSGDLSVYWYQQSLDQGLQFLIQYYNGEERAKGNILERFSAQQFPDLHSELNLSSLELGDSALYFCASSPRDFPRDTQYFGPGTRLTVL.

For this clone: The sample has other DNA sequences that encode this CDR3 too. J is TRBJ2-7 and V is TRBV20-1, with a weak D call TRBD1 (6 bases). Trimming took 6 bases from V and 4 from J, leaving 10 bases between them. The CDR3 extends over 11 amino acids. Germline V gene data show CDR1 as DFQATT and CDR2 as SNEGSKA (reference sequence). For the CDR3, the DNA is TGCAGTGCCCTGACAGGATACGAGCAGTACTTC. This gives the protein CSALTGYEQYF.

In DNA, the CDR3 is TGTGCCAGCAGCTTGTATGGACAAGGGCTTACTGGAAACACCATATATTTT. Translation gives CASSLYGQGLTGNTIYF. The V gene is TRBV5-4, the J gene TRBJ1-3, with a possible D match to TRBD1 (5 bases). CDR1 is SGHNT and CDR2 is YYREEE in the germline V gene (reference sequence). The CDR3 totals 17 residues. V shed 1 base and J shed 2 bases, with 16 bases lying between them.

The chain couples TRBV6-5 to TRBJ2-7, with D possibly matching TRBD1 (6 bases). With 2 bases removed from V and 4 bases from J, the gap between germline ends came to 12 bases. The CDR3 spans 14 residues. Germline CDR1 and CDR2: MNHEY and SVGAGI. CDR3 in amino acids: CASSYGQGWYEQYF. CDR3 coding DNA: TGTGCCAGCAGTTACGGGCAGGGGTGGTACGAGCAGTACTTC.

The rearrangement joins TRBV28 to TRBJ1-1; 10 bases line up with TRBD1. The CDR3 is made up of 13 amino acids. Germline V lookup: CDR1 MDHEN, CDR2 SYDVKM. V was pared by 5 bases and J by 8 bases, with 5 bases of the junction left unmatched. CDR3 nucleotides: TGTGCCAGCAGTATTGGACAGGGGGGGGAAGCTTTCTTT. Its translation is CASSIGQGGEAFF.

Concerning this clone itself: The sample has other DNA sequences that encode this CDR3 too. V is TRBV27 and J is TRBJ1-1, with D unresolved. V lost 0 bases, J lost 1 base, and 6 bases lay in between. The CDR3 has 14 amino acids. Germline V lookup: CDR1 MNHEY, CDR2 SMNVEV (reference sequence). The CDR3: CASSLSAGNTEAFF. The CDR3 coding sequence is TGTGCCAGCAGTTTATCGGCGGGGAACACTGAAGCTTTCTTT.

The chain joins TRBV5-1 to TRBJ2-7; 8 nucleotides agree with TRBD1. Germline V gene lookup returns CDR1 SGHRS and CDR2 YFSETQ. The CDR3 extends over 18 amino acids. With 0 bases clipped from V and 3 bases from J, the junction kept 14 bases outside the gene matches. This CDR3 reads CASSLDFGQGGFNYEQYF. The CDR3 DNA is TGCGCCAGCAGCTTGGACTTCGGACAGGGAGGCTTTAACTACGAGCAGTACTTC.

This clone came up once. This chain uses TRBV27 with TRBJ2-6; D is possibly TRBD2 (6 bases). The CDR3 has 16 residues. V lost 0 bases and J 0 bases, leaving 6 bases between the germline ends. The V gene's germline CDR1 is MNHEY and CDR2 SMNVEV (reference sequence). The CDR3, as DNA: TGTGCCAGCAGTTTATCCGGGAGCTCTGGGGCCAACGTCCTGACTTTC. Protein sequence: CASSLSGSSGANVLTF.

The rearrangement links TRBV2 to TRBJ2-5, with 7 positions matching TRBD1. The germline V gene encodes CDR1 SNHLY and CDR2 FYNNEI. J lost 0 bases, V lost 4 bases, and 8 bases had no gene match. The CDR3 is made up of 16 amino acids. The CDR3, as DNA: TGTGCCAGCAGTGGTTCAGGGGGTTTGTACCAAGAGACCCAGTACTTC. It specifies CASSGSGGLYQETQYF.

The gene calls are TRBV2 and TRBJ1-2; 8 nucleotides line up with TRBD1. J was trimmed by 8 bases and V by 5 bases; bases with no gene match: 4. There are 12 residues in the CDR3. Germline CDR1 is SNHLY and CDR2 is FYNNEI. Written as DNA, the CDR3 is TGTGCCAGCAGTATGACAGGGGACGGCTACACCTTC. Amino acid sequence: CASSMTGDGYTF.

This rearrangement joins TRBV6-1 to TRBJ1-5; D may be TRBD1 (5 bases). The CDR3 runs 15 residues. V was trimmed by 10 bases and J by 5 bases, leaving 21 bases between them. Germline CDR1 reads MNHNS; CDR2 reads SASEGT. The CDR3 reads CATVGGDSGDQPQHF. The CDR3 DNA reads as TGTGCCACTGTCGGAGGGGATTCGGGGGATCAGCCCCAGCATTTT.

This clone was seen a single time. DNA of the CDR3: TGCGCCAGCCGCCTCTCAGGGGCGCTTTCCTACAATGAGCAGTTCTTC. Amino acid sequence: CASRLSGALSYNEQFF. The chain recombines TRBV5-1 with TRBJ2-1; weak D call: TRBD1 (6 bases). There are 16 residues in the CDR3. Germline CDR1 is SGHRS and CDR2 is YFSETQ. V was trimmed by 7 bases and J by 1 base, leaving 18 bases between them.

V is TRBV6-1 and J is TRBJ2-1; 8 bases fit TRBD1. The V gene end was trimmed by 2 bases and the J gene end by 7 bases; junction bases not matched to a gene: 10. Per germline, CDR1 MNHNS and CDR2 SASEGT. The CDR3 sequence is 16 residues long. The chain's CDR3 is CASSELGVYRGNEQFF. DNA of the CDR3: TGTGCCAGCAGTGAACTTGGGGTGTACAGGGGGAATGAGCAGTTCTTC.

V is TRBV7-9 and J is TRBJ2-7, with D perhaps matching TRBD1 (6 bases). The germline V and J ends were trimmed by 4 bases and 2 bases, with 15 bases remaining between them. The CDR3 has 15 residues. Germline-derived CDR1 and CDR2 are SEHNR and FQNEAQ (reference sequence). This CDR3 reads CASSYSTTGPYEQYF. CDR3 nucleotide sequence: TGTGCCAGCAGCTACTCAACCACAGGGCCCTACGAGCAGTACTTC.

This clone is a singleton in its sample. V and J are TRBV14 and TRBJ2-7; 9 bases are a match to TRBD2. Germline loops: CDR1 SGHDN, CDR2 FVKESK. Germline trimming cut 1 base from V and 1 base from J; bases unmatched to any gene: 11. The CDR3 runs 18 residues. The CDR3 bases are TGTGCCAGCAGCCAAGGGACTAGCGCGGCCGAGGGGTCCTACGAGCAGTACTTC. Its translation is CASSQGTSAAEGSYEQYF.

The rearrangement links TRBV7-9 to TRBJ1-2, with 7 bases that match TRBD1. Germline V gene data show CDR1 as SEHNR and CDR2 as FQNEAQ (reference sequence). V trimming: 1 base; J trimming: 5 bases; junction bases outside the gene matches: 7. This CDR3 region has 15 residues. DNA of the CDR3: TGTGCCAGCAGCTTAGGTCCAGGGGGGAGTTATGGCTACACCTTC. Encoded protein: CASSLGPGGSYGYTF.

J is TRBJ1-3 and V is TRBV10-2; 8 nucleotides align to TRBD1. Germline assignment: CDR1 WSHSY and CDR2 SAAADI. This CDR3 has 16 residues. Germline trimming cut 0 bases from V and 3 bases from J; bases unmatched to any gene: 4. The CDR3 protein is CASSESDRGSGNTIYF. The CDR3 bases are TGCGCCAGCAGTGAGTCTGACAGGGGAAGTGGAAACACCATATATTTT.

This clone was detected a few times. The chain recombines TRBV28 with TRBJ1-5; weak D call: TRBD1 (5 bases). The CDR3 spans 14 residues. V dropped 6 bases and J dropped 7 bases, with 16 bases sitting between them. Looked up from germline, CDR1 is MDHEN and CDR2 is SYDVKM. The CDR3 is CASSQGRGRQPQHF. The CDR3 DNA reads TGTGCCAGCAGCCAAGGGAGGGGCCGGCAGCCCCAGCATTTT.

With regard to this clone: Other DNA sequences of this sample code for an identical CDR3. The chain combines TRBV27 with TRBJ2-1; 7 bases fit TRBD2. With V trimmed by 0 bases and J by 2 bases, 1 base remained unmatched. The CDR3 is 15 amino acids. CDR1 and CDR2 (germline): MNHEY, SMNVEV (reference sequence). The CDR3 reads CASSLSGGAYNEQFF. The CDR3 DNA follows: TGTGCCAGCAGTTTATCGGGGGGGGCCTACAATGAGCAGTTCTTC.

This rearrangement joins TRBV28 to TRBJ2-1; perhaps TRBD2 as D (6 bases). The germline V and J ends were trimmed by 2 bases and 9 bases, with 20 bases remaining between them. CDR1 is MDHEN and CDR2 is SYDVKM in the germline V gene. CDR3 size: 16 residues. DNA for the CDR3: TGTGCCAGCAGTTTAGGAGGGACGGGGACCCCAAGTGAGCAGTTCTTC. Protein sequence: CASSLGGTGTPSEQFF.